The 8 T cell receptor beta chains listed next were all sequenced from one sample in a study of blood T cell repertoires in COVID-19. Produced via immunoSEQ multiplex PCR; TCRdb's table is partial and in-frame only. The sample yields 150,000 to 200,000 clones, about nine tenths seen once. Sequencing input: peripheral blood. These TCRs come from a man aged 65-85 years with active or convalescent COVID-19.

The rearrangement links TRBV18 to TRBJ1-3; a possible D gene is TRBD1 (5 bases). This CDR3 region has 16 residues. The V end lost 1 base, the J end lost 0 bases, and 10 bases lay between the germline ends. The germline gives CDR1 KGHSH, CDR2 LQKENI. In DNA, the CDR3 is TGTGCCAGCTCACCACTCTCAGGGAACTCTGGAAACACCATATATTTT. This codes for CASSPLSGNSGNTIYF.

This chain connects TRBV21-1 to TRBJ2-2; the table names TRBD1, a call not compared with the DNA. TRBV21-1 is assigned pseudogene status. The length of the CDR3 is 17 residues. The CDR3, as DNA: TGTGCCATCAAGACAGGGGACCTGTTCGCGAACACCGGGGAGCTGTTTTTT. It is translated as CAIKTGDLFANTGELFF.

The V and J genes are TRBV11-2 and TRBJ2-7; D remains ambiguous. Trimming pared 1 base from V and 2 bases from J, leaving 6 bases between. CDR3 length: 13 residues. The V gene's germline CDR1 is SGHAT and CDR2 FQNNGV. The CDR3 loop is CASSLARTYEQYF. The CDR3, as DNA: TGTGCCAGCAGCTTAGCCAGAACCTACGAGCAGTACTTC.

The rearrangement links TRBV2 to TRBJ2-6, with D uncertain. V dropped 5 bases and J dropped 3 bases, with 8 bases sitting between them. The CDR3 is made up of 14 amino acids. Germline V CDR1 and CDR2: SNHLY, FYNNEI. CDR3 protein: CASSLSSGANVLTF. The DNA of the CDR3 is TGTGCCAGCAGTCTGAGTAGTGGGGCCAACGTCCTGACTTTC.

The CDR3 coding sequence is TGTGCCAGCAGCTTAGGTGGCCAGACTGCTTTCCAGCCCCAGCATTTT. Amino acid sequence: CASSLGGQTAFQPQHF. The V gene is TRBV7-2, the J gene TRBJ1-5; the D is unclear. Trimming took 1 base from V and 7 from J, leaving 17 bases between them. This CDR3 is built from 16 residues. The germline V gene encodes CDR1 SGHTA and CDR2 FQGNSA.

The CDR3: CASSSYISSSQETQYF. The CDR3 nucleotides are TGTGCCAGCAGCTCGTATATTAGCTCCAGCCAAGAGACCCAGTACTTC. The V gene is TRBV7-8, the J gene TRBJ2-5, with D uncertain. The V end lost 4 bases, the J end lost 1 base, and 16 bases lay between the germline ends. This CDR3 contains 16 residues. Germline CDR1 and CDR2: SGHVS and FQNEAQ. Full variable domain (remainder filled in from reference TRBV7-8 and TRBJ2-5): GAGVSQSPRYKVAKRGQDVALRCDPISGHVSLFWYQQALGQGPEFLTYFQNEAQLDKSGLPSDRFFAERPEGSVSTLKIQRTQQEDSAVYLCASSSYISSSQETQYFGPGTRLLVL.

The chain combines TRBV5-1 with TRBJ1-4, with unresolved D. Trimming left V 0 bases short and J 7 bases short, with 13 bases between. The CDR3 length is 15 residues. Germline CDR1 is SGHRS and CDR2 is YFSETQ. CDR3 amino acids: CASSLGPGESEKLFF. The DNA for the CDR3 is TGCGCCAGCAGCTTGGGGCCGGGAGAAAGTGAAAAACTGTTTTTT.

V gene TRBV10-2 combines with J gene TRBJ2-5; 14 nucleotides match TRBD2. The CDR3 totals 17 residues. Germline-derived CDR1 and CDR2 are WSHSY and SAAADI. Unmatched junction bases numbered 10, after V lost 6 bases and J lost 4 bases. The CDR3 nucleotides are TGCGCCAGCAGAGATCCGGGACTAGCGGGAGCGAGAGAGACCCAGTACTTC. Its translation is CASRDPGLAGARETQYF.